The 3 T cell receptor beta chains reported below all come from one sample, sequenced in a study of identical twins. Each CDR3 protein is one row after TCRdb ran MiXCR on the 5' RACE reads. Counted here are hundreds of thousands of distinct CDR3 sequences, 5.5% to 6.5% occurring once; the ten biggest clones make up around 2%. Source material: naive T cells sorted from blood. These receptor sequences come from a man aged 18 to 30 in good health.

This clonotype has a handful of counts. The rearrangement joins TRBV11-2 to TRBJ2-4; the match to TRBD1 covers 10 bases. The CDR3 contains 18 residues. From germline, CDR1 is SGHAT and CDR2 FQNNGV. V lost 5 bases and J lost 8; bases outside the gene matches: 18. CDR3 DNA sequence: TGTGCCAGCAGCCTCTATGTTGGGACAGGGGTAGCAAGGGACATTCAGTACTTC. Translation gives CASSLYVGTGVARDIQYF.

The J gene is TRBJ1-5, the V gene TRBV28, with D possibly matching TRBD1 (5 bases). This CDR3 spans 12 amino acids. Trimming pared 3 bases from V and 6 bases from J, leaving 6 bases between. Germline CDR1 is MDHEN and CDR2 is SYDVKM. Here the CDR3 reads CASSLGTQPQHF. In DNA form, the CDR3 reads TGTGCCAGCAGTTTGGGGACTCAGCCCCAGCATTTT.

Ten or more counts support this clonotype. The J gene is TRBJ2-1, the V gene TRBV29-1, with 8 bases lining up with TRBD2. Germline V CDR1 and CDR2: SQVTM, ANQGSEA. J was trimmed by 9 bases and V by 7 bases; bases with no gene match: 14. The CDR3 contains 14 residues. The CDR3 nucleotides read TGCAGCGGGATGGGACTAGGCCCCGTCGGTGAGCAGTTCTTC. As protein: CSGMGLGPVGEQFF.